The 25 T cell receptor beta chains below come from one sample, sequenced in a study of blood T cells in healthy people across ages. Then a second PCR, running roughly 7 to 11 cycles, was carried out with a sample-barcoded 5' primer and a J-beta primer mix. MiXCR was run by TCRdb on the 5' RACE reads, yielding one entry per CDR3 protein. The sample has 700,000 or so distinct CDR3 sequences, around two fifths seen once. The sequenced sample consisted of blood. These receptors originate from a man of 80 years or more in good health.

This rearrangement joins TRBV18 to TRBJ2-5, with 10 bases identical to TRBD1. The DNA end is more similar to TRBJ2-7, so the J call may be wrong. From germline, CDR1 is KGHSH and CDR2 LQKENI. The CDR3 length is 16 residues. The CDR3 loop is CASSSTPGQGIYEQYF. In DNA, the CDR3 is TGTGCCAGCTCGTCGACCCCGGGACAGGGGATCTACGAGCAGTACTTC.

The chain recombines TRBV3-1 with TRBJ2-7, with D possibly being TRBD1 (6 bases). Germline V gene data show CDR1 as LGHDT and CDR2 as YNNKEL (reference sequence). V was clipped by 1 base and J by 10 bases, with 26 bases between them. The CDR3 totals 17 residues. DNA of the CDR3: TGTGCCAGCAGCCAAGCGAACGACATTTGGGGGCGCGGGTCCCAGTACTTC. Residues: CASSQANDIWGRGSQYF.

The table lists this clonotype with many counts. The rearrangement links TRBV7-2 to TRBJ2-3; D not certain. The germline CDR1 and CDR2 sequences are SGHTA and FQGNSA. This CDR3 spans 13 amino acids. V lost 2 bases to trimming and J lost 5 bases, with 8 bases between them. The CDR3 sequence is CASSLTPQDTQYF. Written as DNA, the CDR3 is TGTGCCAGCAGCTTAACTCCCCAAGATACGCAGTATTTT.

The gene calls are TRBV11-2 and TRBJ1-1; perhaps TRBD1 as D (6 bases). The CDR3 spans 16 residues. V was trimmed by 1 base and J by 3 bases, leaving 15 bases between them. The germline CDR1 and CDR2 sequences are SGHAT and FQNNGV. The CDR3 DNA follows: TGTGCCAGCAGCTTAGCTTTCGGGGGGCCGCACACTGAAGCTTTCTTT. Translated, it gives CASSLAFGGPHTEAFF. Supplemented by reference TRBV11-2 and TRBJ1-1, the full variable domain reads EAGVAQSPRYKIIEKRQSVAFWCNPISGHATLYWYQQILGQGPKLLIQFQNNGVVDDSQLPKDRFSAERLKGVDSTLKIQPAKLEDSAVYLCASSLAFGGPHTEAFFGQGTRLTVV.

V and J are TRBV4-3 and TRBJ2-1, with TRBD2 identical over 8 bases. CDR1 is LGHNA and CDR2 is YSLEER in the germline V gene. V trimming: 0 bases; J trimming: 9 bases; junction bases outside the gene matches: 10. This CDR3 region has 16 residues. CDR3 DNA: TGCGCCAGCAGCCAAGATCGCACTTGCGCGGGAGGTGAGCAGTTCTTC. As protein: CASSQDRTCAGGEQFF.

This clonotype turned up a few times. The chain has TRBV24-1 and TRBJ2-3, with 9 positions matching TRBD2. The CDR3 runs 16 residues. V lost 4 bases to trimming and J lost 0 bases; unmatched junction nucleotides: 4. Germline V CDR1 and CDR2: KGHDR, SFDVKD. CDR3 nucleotide sequence: TGTGCCACCAGTGACACCACTAGCGGGAGCACAGATACGCAGTATTTT. Encoded protein: CATSDTTSGSTDTQYF.

The genes are TRBV7-2 and TRBJ2-3; tentatively, D is TRBD2 (6 bases). The V gene lost 3 bases and the J gene lost 3 bases, with 10 bases spanning the gap. CDR1 and CDR2 from the germline V gene are SGHTA and FQGNSA. This CDR3 is built from 14 residues. The CDR3 spells CASSFDAGTDTQYF. The CDR3 coding sequence is TGTGCCAGCAGCTTCGATGCGGGGACAGATACGCAGTATTTT.

Only a few counts were recorded for this clonotype. The CDR3 here is CSARGRSGGDEQFF. As DNA, the CDR3 is TGCAGTGCTAGGGGAAGAAGCGGGGGCGATGAGCAGTTCTTC. The chain combines TRBV20-1 with TRBJ2-1, with 8 bases lining up with TRBD2. CDR1 is DFQATT and CDR2 is SNEGSKA in the germline V gene (reference sequence). The junction had 9 bases not matched to a gene; V was cut back by 3 bases and J by 8 bases. The CDR3 consists of 14 residues.

CDR3 sequence (DNA): TGCAGTGCTAGAGGGGGTGCGGGCTCGGAGTTCGAGCAGTACTTC. This gives the protein CSARGGAGSEFEQYF. The rearrangement links TRBV20-1 to TRBJ2-7, with D possibly matching TRBD2 (5 bases). Germline V CDR1 and CDR2: DFQATT, SNEGSKA (reference sequence). The CDR3 consists of 15 residues. V lost 1 base and J 6 bases, leaving 19 bases between the germline ends.

The chain uses TRBV7-2 and TRBJ2-1; possible D gene TRBD2, 5 bases. CDR3 length: 13 amino acids. Trimming shortened V by 0 bases and J by 10 bases, and 10 bases separated the two germline ends. Germline V gene data show CDR1 as SGHTA and CDR2 as FQGNSA. CDR3 residues: CASSLAPGSEQFF. The CDR3 DNA reads TGTGCCAGCAGCTTAGCGCCGGGGTCAGAGCAGTTCTTC.

This clonotype was counted many times. One base away lies a much larger clone, so this may be a sequencing read error. The J gene is TRBJ2-3, the V gene TRBV28; D perhaps matches TRBD1 (7 bases). CDR1 MDHEN and CDR2 SYDVKM come from the germline V gene. With 7 bases removed from V and 6 bases from J, the gap between germline ends came to 14 bases. This CDR3 contains 13 residues. CDR3 sequence (DNA): TGTGCCAGCACCGGAGGAGGGGGCGATACGCAGTATTTT. Protein: CASTGGGGDTQYF.

This rearrangement joins TRBV9 to TRBJ1-2; tentative D call: TRBD1 (5 bases). Germline CDR1 and CDR2: SGDLS and YYNGEE. V dropped 2 bases and J dropped 4 bases, with 15 bases sitting between them. The CDR3 extends over 15 amino acids. In DNA, the CDR3 is TGTGCCAGCAGCGTGAGTGGAAGGGGAGCCTATGGCTACACCTTC. As protein: CASSVSGRGAYGYTF.

The gene calls are TRBV5-1 and TRBJ2-5; no clear D gene. CDR3 length equals 13 residues. From germline, CDR1 is SGHRS and CDR2 YFSETQ. V lost 3 bases and J 11 bases, leaving 17 bases between the germline ends. Here the CDR3 reads CASSSLANNEQYF. Here the CDR3 DNA reads TGCGCCAGCAGCTCCCTCGCTAACAATGAGCAGTACTTC.

As concerns this clonotype: Possible read error: a much larger clone is one base away. CDR3 loop: CSARDRLGQYF. CDR3 nucleotides: TGCAGTGCCCGAGACAGACTCGGGCAGTACTTC. The chain combines TRBV20-1 with TRBJ2-4; D possibly corresponds to TRBD1 (5 bases). Trimming took 6 bases from V and 13 from J, leaving 16 bases between them. CDR1 is DFQATT and CDR2 is SNEGSKA in the germline V gene (reference sequence). This CDR3 comprises 11 residues.

Concerning this clonotype: The junction and the germline gene differ at one end; a read error may be behind it. This sequence joins TRBV20-1 and TRBJ1-1, with D unresolved. Germline V lookup: CDR1 DFQATT, CDR2 SNEGSKA (reference sequence). The CDR3 sequence is 14 residues long. The CDR3, as DNA: TGCAGTGCTAGAGCCCCTGAACTGAACACTGAGGCTTTCTTT. Amino acid sequence: CSARAPELNTEAFF.

This clonotype has only a few counts. This may be a read error: a much more frequent sequence differs by one nucleotide. The rearrangement links TRBV10-1 to TRBJ2-3; tentative D call: TRBD2 (5 bases). The CDR3 spans 13 residues. Germline CDR1 WNHNN, CDR2 SYGVQD (reference sequence). This CDR3 is CASSASGVDSQYF. CDR3 DNA: TGCGCCAGCAGTGCGTCCGGGGTAGATTCGCAGTATTTT.

As regards this clonotype: A much larger clone lies one base from this, so it may be a read error. The chain employs TRBV6-2 or TRBV6-3 and TRBJ2-4, with D perhaps matching TRBD1 or TRBD2 (6 bases each). There are 14 residues in the CDR3. Trimming removed 11 bases at V and 9 bases at J, with 23 bases between. Per germline, CDR1 MNHEY and CDR2 SVGEGT. The CDR3 DNA reads TGTGCCCACCCTAGGCGGGACACCCAAAGCATTCAGTACTTC. Translated: CAHPRRDTQSIQYF.

This sequence joins TRBV18 and TRBJ1-4; D gene ambiguous. Trimming removed 2 bases from V and 5 bases from J, with 6 bases in between. The CDR3 consists of 13 residues. From germline, CDR1 is KGHSH and CDR2 LQKENI. The CDR3 spells CASSPAANEKLFF. CDR3 DNA: TGTGCCAGCTCACCAGCCGCGAATGAAAAACTGTTTTTT.

J is TRBJ2-4 and V is TRBV29-1; 13 nucleotides line up with TRBD2. This CDR3 region has 14 residues. Trimming cost V 7 bases and J 9 bases; bases outside gene matches: 9. CDR1 is SQVTM, CDR2 ANQGSEA, per germline. The CDR3 DNA is TGCAGCGCAGGACTAGCGGGAGTTCGTGGCATTCAGTACTTC. Amino acid sequence: CSAGLAGVRGIQYF.

The rearrangement uses TRBV28 and TRBJ1-5; TRBD1 is a possible D gene (6 bases). The CDR3 consists of 16 residues. Per germline, CDR1 MDHEN and CDR2 SYDVKM. V lost 1 base and J lost 2, with 12 bases in between. The CDR3 here is CASSLFSTGRNQPQHF. The CDR3, as DNA: TGTGCCAGCAGTTTATTCTCCACAGGGCGCAATCAGCCCCAGCATTTT.

Comment on this clonotype: Relative to the germline gene, one junction end is altered; a read error may explain this. This chain connects TRBV6-5 to TRBJ2-5, with TRBD1 matching 9 bases. The end of the DNA aligns better with TRBJ2-7, so the J call may be wrong. The CDR3 loop spans 14 amino acids. The germline gives CDR1 MNHEY, CDR2 SVGAGI. This chain's CDR3 is CANSRGQGGNEQYF. CDR3 in DNA: TGTGCCAACAGTAGGGGACAGGGTGGCAACGAGCAGTACTTC.

This chain uses TRBV7-2 with TRBJ1-1, with D unclear. Germline values: CDR1 SGHTA, CDR2 FQGNSA. This CDR3 region has 13 residues. Trimming left V 5 bases short and J 3 bases short, with 10 bases between. The CDR3 loop is CASSTNTYTEAFF. The CDR3, as DNA: TGTGCCAGCAGCACCAACACATACACTGAAGCTTTCTTT.

This sequence joins TRBV7-9 and TRBJ2-4, with D possibly TRBD2 on 5 matching bases. Germline V gene lookup returns CDR1 SEHNR and CDR2 FQNEAQ (reference sequence). This CDR3 region has 13 residues. V lost 2 bases and J 11 bases, leaving 13 bases between the germline ends. The CDR3 loop is CASSLIEGTVQYF. The CDR3 DNA sequence: TGTGCCAGCAGCTTAATTGAGGGTACCGTTCAGTACTTC.

The chain carries TRBV6-2 or TRBV6-3 and TRBJ2-5, with 8 bases fitting TRBD2. Trimming cost V 5 bases and J 11 bases; bases outside gene matches: 13. This CDR3 contains 14 residues. Germline V gene sequence: CDR1 MNHEY, CDR2 SVGEGT. The CDR3, as DNA: TGTGCCAGCAGTCCGAGCGGGAGAAGGGGTGAGCAGTACTTC. Protein sequence: CASSPSGRRGEQYF.

In the case of this clonotype: A read error may explain this, as a much larger clone is one base away. The CDR3 sequence is CAIGDPGQGGSYEQYF. In DNA, the CDR3 is TGTGCCATCGGAGACCCGGGACAGGGGGGTTCCTACGAGCAGTACTTC. The chain recombines TRBV10-3 with TRBJ2-7; 11 nucleotides agree with TRBD1. Germline V gives CDR1 ENHRY, CDR2 SYGVKD. The CDR3 length is 16 residues. The V and J ends lost 8 bases and 1 base, in that order; junction bases with no gene match: 10.